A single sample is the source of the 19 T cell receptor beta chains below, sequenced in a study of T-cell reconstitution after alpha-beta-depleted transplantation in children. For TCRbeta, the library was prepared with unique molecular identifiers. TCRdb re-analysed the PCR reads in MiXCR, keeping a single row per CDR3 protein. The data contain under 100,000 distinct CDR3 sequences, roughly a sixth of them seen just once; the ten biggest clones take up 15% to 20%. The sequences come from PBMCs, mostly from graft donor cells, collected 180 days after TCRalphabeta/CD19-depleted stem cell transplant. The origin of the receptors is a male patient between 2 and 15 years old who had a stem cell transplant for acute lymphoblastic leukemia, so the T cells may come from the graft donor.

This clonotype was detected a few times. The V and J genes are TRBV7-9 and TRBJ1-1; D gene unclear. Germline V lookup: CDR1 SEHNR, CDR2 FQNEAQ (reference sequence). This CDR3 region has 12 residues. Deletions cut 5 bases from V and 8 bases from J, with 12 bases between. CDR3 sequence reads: CASSTGPGEAFF. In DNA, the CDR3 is TGTGCCAGCAGCACTGGACCGGGGGAAGCTTTCTTT.

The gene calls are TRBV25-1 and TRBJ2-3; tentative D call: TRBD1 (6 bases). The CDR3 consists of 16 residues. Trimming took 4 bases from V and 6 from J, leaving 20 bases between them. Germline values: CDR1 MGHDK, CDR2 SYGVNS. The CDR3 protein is CASSGGHTLARDTQYF. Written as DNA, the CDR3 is TGTGCCAGCAGTGGGGGGCACACTTTGGCACGGGATACGCAGTATTTT.

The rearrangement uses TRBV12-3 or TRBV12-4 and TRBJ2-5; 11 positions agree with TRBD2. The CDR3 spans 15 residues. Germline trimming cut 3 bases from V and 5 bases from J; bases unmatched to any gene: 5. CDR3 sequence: CASSFRLAGMETQYF. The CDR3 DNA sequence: TGTGCCAGCAGTTTTCGACTAGCGGGGATGGAGACCCAGTACTTC.

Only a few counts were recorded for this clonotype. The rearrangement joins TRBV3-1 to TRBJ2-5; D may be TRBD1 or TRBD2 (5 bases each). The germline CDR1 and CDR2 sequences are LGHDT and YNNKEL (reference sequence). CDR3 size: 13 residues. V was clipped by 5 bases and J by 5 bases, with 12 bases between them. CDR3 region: CASSIRESETQYF. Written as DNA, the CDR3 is TGTGCCAGCAGCATCAGGGAGTCTGAGACCCAGTACTTC.

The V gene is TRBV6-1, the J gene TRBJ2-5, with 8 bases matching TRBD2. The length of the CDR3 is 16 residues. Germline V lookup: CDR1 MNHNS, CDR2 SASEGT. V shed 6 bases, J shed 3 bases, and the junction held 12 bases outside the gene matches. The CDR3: CASSPARGGWEETQYF. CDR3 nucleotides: TGTGCCAGCAGCCCCGCCCGGGGGGGTTGGGAAGAGACCCAGTACTTC.

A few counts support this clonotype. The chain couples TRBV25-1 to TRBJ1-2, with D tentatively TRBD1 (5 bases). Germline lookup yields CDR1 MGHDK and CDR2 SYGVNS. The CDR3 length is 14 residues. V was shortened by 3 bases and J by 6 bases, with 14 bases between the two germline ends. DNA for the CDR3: TGTGCCAGCAGTGACCCCGGCAGGGTAAATGGCTACACCTTC. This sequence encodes CASSDPGRVNGYTF.

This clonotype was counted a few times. In DNA, the CDR3 is TGTGCCGTCGGGGCCACTGAAGCTTTCTTT. Its translation: CAVGATEAFF. The chain recombines TRBV7-2 with TRBJ1-1; weak D call: TRBD1 (5 bases). Trimming pared 11 bases from V and 4 bases from J, leaving 8 bases between. CDR3 length: 10 amino acids. In germline, CDR1 is SGHTA, CDR2 FQGNSA.

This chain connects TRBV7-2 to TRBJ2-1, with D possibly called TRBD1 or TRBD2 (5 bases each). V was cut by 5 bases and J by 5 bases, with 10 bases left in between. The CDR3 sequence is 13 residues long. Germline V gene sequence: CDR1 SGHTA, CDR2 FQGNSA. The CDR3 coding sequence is TGTGCCAGCAGCGTCGGGACCCACAATGAGCAGTTCTTC. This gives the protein CASSVGTHNEQFF.

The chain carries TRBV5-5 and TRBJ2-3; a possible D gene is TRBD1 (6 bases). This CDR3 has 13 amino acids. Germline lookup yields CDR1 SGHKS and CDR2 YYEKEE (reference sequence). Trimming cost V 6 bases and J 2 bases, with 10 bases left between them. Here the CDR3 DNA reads TGTGCCAGCACCCGGACAGACACAGATACGCAGTATTTT. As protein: CASTRTDTDTQYF.

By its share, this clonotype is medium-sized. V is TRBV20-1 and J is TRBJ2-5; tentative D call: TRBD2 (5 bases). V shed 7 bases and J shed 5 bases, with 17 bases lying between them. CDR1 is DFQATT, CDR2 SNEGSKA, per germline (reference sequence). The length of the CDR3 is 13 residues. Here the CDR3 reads CSVDSRLWETQYF. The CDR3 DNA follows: TGCAGTGTGGACTCGCGTCTCTGGGAGACCCAGTACTTC.

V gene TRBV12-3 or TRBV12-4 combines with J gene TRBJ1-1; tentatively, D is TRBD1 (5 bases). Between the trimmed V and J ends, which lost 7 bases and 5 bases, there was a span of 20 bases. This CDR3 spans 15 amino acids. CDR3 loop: CASTSLWGMGTEAFF. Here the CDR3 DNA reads TGTGCCAGCACCTCTCTTTGGGGCATGGGGACTGAAGCTTTCTTT.

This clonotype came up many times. CDR3: CSARVQGLGSGANVLTF. CDR3 bases: TGCAGTGCTAGAGTCCAGGGTTTAGGGTCTGGGGCCAACGTCCTGACTTTC. The rearrangement uses TRBV20-1 and TRBJ2-6, with D possibly matching TRBD1 (5 bases). The CDR3 length is 17 residues. With 1 base removed from V and 1 base from J, the gap between germline ends came to 14 bases. Germline V CDR1 and CDR2: DFQATT, SNEGSKA (reference sequence).

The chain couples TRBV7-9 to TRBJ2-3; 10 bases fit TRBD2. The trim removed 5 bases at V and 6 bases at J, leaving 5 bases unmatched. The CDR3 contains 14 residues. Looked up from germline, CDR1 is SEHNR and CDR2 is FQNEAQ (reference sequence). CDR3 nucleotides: TGTGCCAGCAGCACGGGACTAGCGTGGGATACGCAGTATTTT. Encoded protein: CASSTGLAWDTQYF. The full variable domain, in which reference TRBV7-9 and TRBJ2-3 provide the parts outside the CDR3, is DTGVSQNPRHKITKRGQNVTFRCDPISEHNRLYWYRQTLGQGPEFLTYFQNEAQLEKSRLLSDRFSAERPKGSFSTLEIQRTEQGDSAMYLCASSTGLAWDTQYFGPGTRLTVL.

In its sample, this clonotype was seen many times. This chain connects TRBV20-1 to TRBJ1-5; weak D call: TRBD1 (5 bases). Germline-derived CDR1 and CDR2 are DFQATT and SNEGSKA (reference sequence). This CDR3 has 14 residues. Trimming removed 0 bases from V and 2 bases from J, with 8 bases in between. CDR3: CSARDKQGNQPQHF. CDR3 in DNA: TGCAGTGCTAGAGATAAACAGGGCAATCAGCCCCAGCATTTT.

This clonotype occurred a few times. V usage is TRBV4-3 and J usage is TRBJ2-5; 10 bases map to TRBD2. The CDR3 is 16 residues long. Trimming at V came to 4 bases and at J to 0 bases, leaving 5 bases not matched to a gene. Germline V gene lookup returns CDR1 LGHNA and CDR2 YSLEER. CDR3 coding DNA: TGCGCCAGCAGCCCTGGACTAGCGGTGTACCAAGAGACCCAGTACTTC. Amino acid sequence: CASSPGLAVYQETQYF.

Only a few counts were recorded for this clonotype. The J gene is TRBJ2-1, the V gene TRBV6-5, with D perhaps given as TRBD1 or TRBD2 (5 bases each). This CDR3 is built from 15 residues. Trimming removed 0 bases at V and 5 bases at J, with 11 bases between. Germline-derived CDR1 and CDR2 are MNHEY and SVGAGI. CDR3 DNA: TGTGCCAGCAGTTACTCAGGGGCCGGGGACAATGAGCAGTTCTTC. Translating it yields CASSYSGAGDNEQFF.

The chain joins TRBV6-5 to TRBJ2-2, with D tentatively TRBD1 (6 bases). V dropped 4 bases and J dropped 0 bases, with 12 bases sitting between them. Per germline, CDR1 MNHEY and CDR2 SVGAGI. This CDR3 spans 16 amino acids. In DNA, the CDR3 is TGTGCCAGCAGTTTCCGGGACACCGCGAACACCGGGGAGCTGTTTTTT. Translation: CASSFRDTANTGELFF.

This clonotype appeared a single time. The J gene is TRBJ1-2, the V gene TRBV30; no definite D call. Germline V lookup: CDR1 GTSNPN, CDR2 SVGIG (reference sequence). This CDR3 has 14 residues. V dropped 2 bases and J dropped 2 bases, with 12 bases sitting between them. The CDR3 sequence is CAWSLLGMNYGYTF. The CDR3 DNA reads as TGTGCCTGGAGTTTACTCGGGATGAACTATGGCTACACCTTC.

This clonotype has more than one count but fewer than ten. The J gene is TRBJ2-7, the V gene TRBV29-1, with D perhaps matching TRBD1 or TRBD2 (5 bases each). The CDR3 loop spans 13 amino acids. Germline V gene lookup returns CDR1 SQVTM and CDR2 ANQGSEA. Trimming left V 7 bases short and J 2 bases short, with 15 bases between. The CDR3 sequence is CSAWTGTPYEQYF. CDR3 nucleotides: TGCAGCGCTTGGACCGGGACCCCCTACGAGCAGTACTTC.